This T cell receptor (beta chain) was captured by sequencing in a study of T cell clones after liver transplantation. Study-level information: In this trial, immunosuppression withdrawal was attempted within 2 years of liver transplant. Standard immunosuppression, with no induction, continued until 12-24 months after transplant. Tolerance: complete withdrawal held at least one year, liver enzymes staying within twice normal. TCRbeta sequencing after a pre-transplant mixed lymphocyte reaction identified graft-donor-reactive clones, later tracked in post-transplant blood.

The assay was immunoSEQ multiplex PCR, and TCRdb's table has in-frame clones only and misses some. The table shows about 99,000 clones, with 82% occurring only once. Germline V gives CDR1 SNHLY, CDR2 FYNNEI. This CDR3 contains 11 residues. J lost 11 bases, V lost 6 bases, and 6 bases had no gene match. This clone was seen a few times. This clonotype originated in a human donor who received a liver transplant. Sequenced here: CD4+ T cells from blood, sampled before liver transplant. V gene TRBV2 combines with J gene TRBJ2-7; 8 bases line up with TRBD2. CDR3 DNA sequence: TGTGCCAGCAGGGCGGGGGGACATAAGTACTTC. Translating it yields CASRAGGHKYF. The whole variable domain, filled in from reference TRBV2 and TRBJ2-7, reads EPEVTQTPSHQVTQMGQEVILRCVPISNHLYFYWYRQILGQKVEFLVSFYNNEISEKSEIFDDQFSVERPDGSNFTLKIRSTKLEDSAMYFCASRAGGHKYFGPGTRLTVT.